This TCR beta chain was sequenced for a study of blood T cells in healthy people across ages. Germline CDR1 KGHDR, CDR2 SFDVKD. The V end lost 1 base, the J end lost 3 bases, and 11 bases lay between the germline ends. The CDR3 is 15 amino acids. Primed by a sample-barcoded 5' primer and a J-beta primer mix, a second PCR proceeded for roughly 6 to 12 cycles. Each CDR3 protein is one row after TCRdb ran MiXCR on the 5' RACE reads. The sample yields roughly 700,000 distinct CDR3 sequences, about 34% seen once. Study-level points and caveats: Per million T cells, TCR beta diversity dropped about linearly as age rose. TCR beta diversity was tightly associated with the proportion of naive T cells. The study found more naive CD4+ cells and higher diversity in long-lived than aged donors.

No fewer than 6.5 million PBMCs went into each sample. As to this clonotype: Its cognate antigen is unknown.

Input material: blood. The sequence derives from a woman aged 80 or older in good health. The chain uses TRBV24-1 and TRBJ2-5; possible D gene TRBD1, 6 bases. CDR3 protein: CATSDFGRGEETQYF. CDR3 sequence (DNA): TGTGCCACCAGTGATTTCGGCAGGGGTGAAGAGACCCAGTACTTC.